Below are 17 T cell receptor beta chains sequenced from a single sample in a study of blood T cell repertoires in COVID-19. TCRdb's table, derived via immunoSEQ multiplex PCR, lists solely in-frame clones and lacks some. The sample lists roughly 140,000 clones, 70% to 90% occurring once. The specimen was peripheral blood. The source is an older woman with COVID-19, enrolled during active disease.

J is TRBJ2-6 and V is TRBV7-8; D might be TRBD1 (5 bases). This CDR3 spans 15 amino acids. Germline V CDR1 and CDR2: SGHVS, FQNEAQ. Between the trimmed V and J ends, which lost 5 bases and 1 base, there was a span of 9 bases. CDR3 amino acids: CASSLYRSGANVLTF. In DNA, the CDR3 is TGTGCCAGCAGCCTATACAGGTCTGGGGCCAACGTCCTGACTTTC.

The table lists this clone with many counts. Different DNA sequences within this sample yield the same CDR3. This rearrangement joins TRBV5-1 to TRBJ1-6; D call uncertain. The CDR3 is 16 amino acids. Germline V gene data show CDR1 as SGHRS and CDR2 as YFSETQ. V lost 0 bases and J lost 6, with 13 bases in between. This CDR3 is CASSLGAGRFNSPLHF. CDR3 bases: TGCGCCAGCAGCTTGGGGGCAGGAAGATTTAATTCACCCCTCCACTTT.

V usage is TRBV9 and J usage is TRBJ1-4; D is unclear. The CDR3 totals 13 residues. V was pared by 0 bases and J by 5 bases, with 5 bases between. Germline assignment: CDR1 SGDLS and CDR2 YYNGEE. The CDR3 coding sequence is TGTGCCAGCAGCGTAGTGGAGAATGAAAAACTGTTTTTT. The encoded protein is CASSVVENEKLFF.

The J gene is TRBJ2-1, the V gene TRBV11-3; 9 positions agree with TRBD2. CDR1 is SGHNT and CDR2 is YENEEA in the germline V gene. CDR3 size: 17 residues. Losses at the gene ends were 0 bases for V and 8 bases for J; bases not matched to a gene: 11. The CDR3 reads CASSLDRAGGPFDEQFF. DNA of the CDR3: TGTGCCAGCAGCTTAGATCGGGCGGGAGGGCCTTTCGATGAGCAGTTCTTC.

There are a few counts of this clone. CDR3 in DNA: TGTGCCAGCAGTGACCCGGGACTCCATCAGCCCCAGCATTTT. Its translation: CASSDPGLHQPQHF. The gene calls are TRBV25-1 and TRBJ1-5, with a tentative D call TRBD1 (5 bases). Trimming took off 3 bases at V and 5 bases at J, with 11 bases between the two ends. Germline assignment: CDR1 MGHDK and CDR2 SYGVNS. This CDR3 is built from 14 residues.

The chain carries TRBV18 and TRBJ1-4, with D maybe TRBD1 (5 bases). CDR3 size: 14 residues. Germline-derived CDR1 and CDR2 are KGHSH and LQKENI. Trimming pared 3 bases from V and 4 bases from J, leaving 9 bases between. The CDR3 sequence is CASSPTAFNEKLFF. CDR3 bases: TGTGCCAGCTCACCGACAGCTTTTAATGAAAAACTGTTTTTT.

V usage is TRBV27 and J usage is TRBJ2-3, with D perhaps matching TRBD2 (6 bases). The germline CDR1 and CDR2 sequences are MNHEY and SMNVEV (reference sequence). CDR3 length: 13 amino acids. V dropped 8 bases and J dropped 7 bases, with 16 bases sitting between them. CDR3 sequence (DNA): TGTGCCAGCTCCCCCTTAGGAGGGAATACGCAGTATTTT. Translation gives CASSPLGGNTQYF.

The chain has TRBV10-3 and TRBJ2-1; 9 nucleotides agree with TRBD1. There are 13 residues in the CDR3. After removal of 8 bases from V and 6 bases from J, the junction contained 5 bases not matched to a gene. The germline V gene has CDR1 ENHRY and CDR2 SYGVKD. The DNA of the CDR3 is TGTGCCATCGGCGGGACAGGGACCAATGAGCAGTTCTTC. Translating gives CAIGGTGTNEQFF.

This clone showed up many times. V usage is TRBV15 and J usage is TRBJ2-7; 7 bases match TRBD1. Germline values: CDR1 LNHNV, CDR2 YYDKDF (reference sequence). The CDR3 is 17 amino acids. With V trimmed by 2 bases and J by 0 bases, 10 bases remained unmatched. The CDR3 protein is CATSRTILTGNSYEQYV. Written as DNA, the CDR3 is TGTGCCACCAGCAGAACTATCTTGACAGGGAACTCCTACGAGCAGTACGTC.

The J gene is TRBJ2-1, the V gene TRBV19; 7 positions match TRBD2. CDR3 length equals 13 residues. The J segment lost 9 bases and the V segment lost 3 bases, leaving 5 bases of the junction unmatched. Germline V CDR1 and CDR2: LNHDA, SQIVND (reference sequence). The CDR3 here is CASSMAGVGEQFF. In DNA, the CDR3 is TGTGCCAGTAGTATGGCGGGAGTTGGTGAGCAGTTCTTC.

V and J are TRBV6-4 and TRBJ2-2, with 7 bases aligning to TRBD1. This CDR3 has 17 amino acids. The germline CDR1 and CDR2 sequences are MRHNA and SNTAGT. Losses at the gene ends were 1 base for V and 3 bases for J; bases not matched to a gene: 8. The CDR3 coding sequence is TGTGCCAGCAGTGACTGGAACAGGGGTCGGGACACCGGGGAGCTGTTTTTT. Encoded protein: CASSDWNRGRDTGELFF.

This clone has just one count. J is TRBJ1-5 and V is TRBV5-6, with a weak D call TRBD1 (6 bases). The germline V gene encodes CDR1 SGHDT and CDR2 YYEEEE. This CDR3 contains 16 residues. With 2 bases removed from V and 3 bases from J, the gap between germline ends came to 15 bases. In DNA form, the CDR3 reads TGTGCCAGCAGCTTAGGACAGCCATCTTACAATCAGCCCCAGCATTTT. This translates into CASSLGQPSYNQPQHF.

The chain couples TRBV14 to TRBJ2-1, with 12 bases identical to TRBD1. Losses at the gene ends were 7 bases for V and 8 bases for J; bases not matched to a gene: 9. CDR1 is SGHDN and CDR2 is FVKESK in the germline V gene. The CDR3 covers 15 residues. The chain's CDR3 is CASTRDRGLEYEQFF. Here the CDR3 DNA reads TGTGCCAGCACCCGGGACAGGGGGCTCGAGTATGAGCAGTTCTTC.

This CDR3 reads CASSEQGINEQFF. CDR3 bases: TGTGCCAGCAGTGAGCAGGGGATCAATGAGCAGTTCTTC. The J gene is TRBJ2-1, the V gene TRBV2, with D possibly being TRBD1 (6 bases). This CDR3 has 13 residues. V was clipped by 3 bases and J by 6 bases, with 9 bases between them. The germline gives CDR1 SNHLY, CDR2 FYNNEI.

This clone was found once. The chain carries TRBV18 and TRBJ1-6; D might be TRBD1 (5 bases). Trimming left V 1 base short and J 7 bases short, with 11 bases between. The CDR3 sequence is 15 residues long. CDR1 and CDR2 (germline): KGHSH, LQKENI. The CDR3 bases are TGTGCCAGCTCACCACTCGAGACAGCCAATTCACCCCTCCACTTT. Amino acids: CASSPLETANSPLHF.

The chain uses TRBV5-1 and TRBJ1-4; 8 bases fit TRBD1. V shed 4 bases and J 7 bases; nucleotides not matched to a gene: 9. CDR3 length equals 15 residues. Looked up from germline, CDR1 is SGHRS and CDR2 is YFSETQ. This chain's CDR3 is CASSEDRARSEKLFF. The DNA for the CDR3 is TGCGCCAGCAGCGAGGACAGGGCTCGAAGTGAAAAACTGTTTTTT.

This chain connects TRBV6-5 to TRBJ1-6; D possibly corresponds to TRBD1 (6 bases). Germline V gene lookup returns CDR1 MNHEY and CDR2 SVGAGI. The CDR3 runs 14 residues. The V gene lost 7 bases and the J gene lost 8 bases, with 15 bases spanning the gap. CDR3 nucleotide sequence: TGTGCCAGCACCTTCGACAGGAGAGATTCACCCCTCCACTTT. This codes for CASTFDRRDSPLHF.